This TCR beta chain is drawn from a study of identical twins. Overall study results and limits: Fewer insertions characterized abundant cord blood beta clonotypes, whereas memory repertoires showed none. With beta out-of-frame sequences, excess sharing by twins was weaker. Twin-shared out-of-frame alpha sequences were enriched for low generation probability.

TCRdb processed the 5' RACE reads anew with MiXCR; each CDR3 protein has one entry. The table has 1.5 million to 2 million distinct CDR3 sequences, roughly 35% seen once. This clonotype was counted only a few times. Its antigen remains unidentified. V was pared by 3 bases and J by 0 bases, with 12 bases between. Germline CDR1 and CDR2: DFQATT and SNEGSKA (reference sequence). The CDR3 sequence is 15 residues long. Donors were all healthy Caucasians. This sequence was found in a newborn girl in good health. Sequences were obtained from cord blood. V usage is TRBV20-1 and J usage is TRBJ2-1; no reliable D call. The CDR3 DNA reads TGCAGTGCTAGCAGGCGCCTAACCTCCTACAATGAGCAGTTCTTC. Its translation is CSASRRLTSYNEQFF.